This T cell receptor beta chain was obtained from a study of shared clonotypes between healthy human individuals. About the research overall: Donors were two women and three men aged 18 to 49. Regarding the study as a whole: Few donors restricted represented genetic and exposure-history diversity. When compared with the clonotypes that were shared by all four sorted-subset donors, the non-shared clonotypes turned out to have lower generation probabilities.

Concerning this clone itself: Its matching antigen is unknown.

Per sorted-subset replicate PCR, input was approximately 0.2 ug DNA, representing about 29,000 T cell genomes. The data were produced by immunoSEQ multiplex PCR, yet TCRdb's version contains in-frame clones alone and is incomplete. The repertoire holds roughly 1,100,000 clones, with around 75% as singletons. This CDR3 region has 16 residues. V lost 3 bases, J lost 4 bases, and 5 bases stayed unmatched. CDR1 and CDR2 from the germline V gene are SGHRS and YFSETQ. The receptor was derived from a man between 18 and 35 years old in good health. The J gene is TRBJ2-2, the V gene TRBV5-1; 11 bases agree with TRBD1. The sample comprised memory CD4+ T cells sorted from blood. Regarding subset: CD45RA-negative fraction. CDR3 residues: CASSSDRGHITGELFF. CDR3 coding DNA: TGCGCCAGCAGCTCGGACAGGGGGCATATCACCGGGGAGCTGTTTTTT.